This T cell receptor (beta chain) was documented in a study of cytomegalovirus exposure and HLA in healthy donors. Healthy bone marrow donors made up the donor group. The study sampled nominally healthy donors, though unrecorded immune exposures were likely. From germline, CDR1 is SGHVS and CDR2 FNYEAQ. The CDR3 has 14 amino acids. Trimming took 5 bases from V and 10 from J, leaving 20 bases between them. Study-level results: It was reportedly the case that the classifier diagnosed cytomegalovirus status with high specificity and sensitivity.

PCR primers comprised 60 Vbeta and 13 Jbeta primers. TCRdb's table, derived via immunoSEQ multiplex PCR, lists solely in-frame clones and lacks some. The table lists around 110,000 clones, 70% to 75% of them singletons, with roughly 1.5% in the top ten. About this clone: No antigen is known for it.

The genes are TRBV7-6 and TRBJ1-2; a possible D gene is TRBD1 (5 bases). The sample taken for sequencing was PBMCs. This clonotype originated in a woman under 30 in good health and CMV-seronegative. CDR3 DNA: TGTGCCAGCAGCAGTCCAGGGTCCGTCAATGACTACACCTTC. It codes for CASSSPGSVNDYTF.